The 17 T cell receptor beta chains in this list originate from one sample, sequenced in a study of blood T cell repertoires in COVID-19. The data were produced by immunoSEQ multiplex PCR, yet TCRdb's version contains in-frame clones alone and is incomplete. The table records about 150,000 clones, more than 85% of them present only once. Sequencing input: peripheral blood. The receptors were sampled from a woman in her 70s with acute or convalescent COVID-19.

This clone was seen only a few times. V and J are TRBV5-1 and TRBJ2-7; 9 nucleotides match TRBD2. Losses at the gene ends were 1 base for V and 5 bases for J; bases not matched to a gene: 1. The germline gives CDR1 SGHRS, CDR2 YFSETQ. The CDR3 totals 13 residues. The CDR3 DNA sequence: TGCGCCAGCAGCTTGAGCGGGGGGAACGAGCAGTACTTC. This encodes CASSLSGGNEQYF.

This chain links TRBV28 with TRBJ1-5; no definite D call. This CDR3 is 13 amino acids long. V was cut by 2 bases and J by 6 bases, with 8 bases left in between. Germline-derived CDR1 and CDR2 are MDHEN and SYDVKM. The CDR3 bases are TGTGCCAGCAGTTTAGAGGGCTTTCAGCCCCAGCATTTT. It codes for CASSLEGFQPQHF.

This clone occurred once. J is TRBJ2-5 and V is TRBV7-8; the match to TRBD2 covers 8 bases. Trimming took 5 bases from V and 2 from J; bases not matched to a gene: 10. Looked up from germline, CDR1 is SGHVS and CDR2 is FQNEAQ. This CDR3 is 16 amino acids long. CDR3 in DNA: TGTGCCAGCAGCCCCCACGGGGGGGCGGGGCAAGAGACCCAGTACTTC. Its protein is CASSPHGGAGQETQYF. Full variable domain (outside the CDR3, taken from reference TRBV7-8 and TRBJ2-5): GAGVSQSPRYKVAKRGQDVALRCDPISGHVSLFWYQQALGQGPEFLTYFQNEAQLDKSGLPSDRFFAERPEGSVSTLKIQRTQQEDSAVYLCASSPHGGAGQETQYFGPGTRLLVL.

The chain joins TRBV2 to TRBJ1-4; D is perhaps TRBD1 (5 bases). Germline CDR1 and CDR2: SNHLY and FYNNEI. V was trimmed by 6 bases and J by 5 bases, leaving 19 bases between them. The CDR3 spans 16 residues. The CDR3 DNA is TGTGCCAGCAGAGTACCGAGGCAGGGAGGGAATGAAAAACTGTTTTTT. It is translated as CASRVPRQGGNEKLFF. Complete variable domain (other parts from reference TRBV2 and TRBJ1-4): EPEVTQTPSHQVTQMGQEVILRCVPISNHLYFYWYRQILGQKVEFLVSFYNNEISEKSEIFDDQFSVERPDGSNFTLKIRSTKLEDSAMYFCASRVPRQGGNEKLFFGSGTQLSVL.

The gene calls are TRBV7-8 and TRBJ1-1, with no clear D. CDR3 length: 15 residues. The V and J ends lost 4 bases and 2 bases respectively, with 14 bases between them. The germline V gene encodes CDR1 SGHVS and CDR2 FQNEAQ. This chain's CDR3 is CASSSPRVTNTEAFF. The CDR3 DNA reads as TGTGCCAGCAGCTCGCCCCGGGTGACTAACACTGAAGCTTTCTTT.

This clone was seen more than once but under ten times. Other DNA sequences from this sample encode an identical CDR3 as well. This chain links TRBV29-1 with TRBJ1-1, with 10 bases lining up with TRBD1. With V trimmed by 6 bases and J by 7 bases, 2 bases remained unmatched. CDR1 is SQVTM and CDR2 is ANQGSEA in the germline V gene. The CDR3 loop spans 11 amino acids. The CDR3 loop is CSVDRGLEAFF. DNA for the CDR3: TGCAGCGTAGACAGGGGGCTTGAAGCTTTCTTT.

V gene TRBV3-1 (or the pseudogene TRBV3-2) combines with J gene TRBJ1-5; unclear D gene. Germline CDR1 is LGHDT and CDR2 is YNNKEL (reference sequence). Between the trimmed V and J ends, which lost 2 bases and 0 bases, there was a span of 5 bases. This CDR3 is 14 amino acids long. The CDR3 nucleotides are TGTGCCAGCAGCCAACACGGTAGCAATCAGCCCCAGCATTTT. Translated, it gives CASSQHGSNQPQHF.

V usage is TRBV6-5 and J usage is TRBJ2-7, with 11 bases identical to TRBD2. CDR3 length: 15 residues. Germline lookup yields CDR1 MNHEY and CDR2 SVGAGI. The J segment lost 4 bases and the V segment lost 6 bases, leaving 8 bases of the junction unmatched. CDR3 region: CASSPSIAGGYEQYF. For the CDR3, the DNA is TGTGCCAGCAGCCCCTCAATAGCGGGGGGGTACGAGCAGTACTTC.

The J gene is TRBJ2-2, the V gene TRBV2; 11 positions agree with TRBD1. The CDR3 has 15 amino acids. Germline loops: CDR1 SNHLY, CDR2 FYNNEI. Trimming cost V 6 bases and J 4 bases; bases outside gene matches: 4. Here the CDR3 reads CASRMDRGLTGELFF. CDR3 nucleotides: TGTGCCAGCAGGATGGACAGGGGGCTCACCGGGGAGCTGTTTTTT. Using reference TRBV2 and TRBJ2-2 for the parts outside the CDR3, the full variable domain is EPEVTQTPSHQVTQMGQEVILRCVPISNHLYFYWYRQILGQKVEFLVSFYNNEISEKSEIFDDQFSVERPDGSNFTLKIRSTKLEDSAMYFCASRMDRGLTGELFFGEGSRLTVL.

CDR3 sequence: CASSLWEAVSTDTQYF. DNA for the CDR3: TGTGCCAGCAGCTTATGGGAGGCAGTCTCGACAGATACGCAGTATTTT. This chain uses TRBV7-9 with TRBJ2-3, with D tentatively TRBD2 (6 bases). V was clipped by 2 bases and J by 3 bases, with 15 bases between them. The germline V gene encodes CDR1 SEHNR and CDR2 FQNEAQ (reference sequence). The CDR3 has 16 amino acids.

This chain links TRBV18 with TRBJ1-4; no firm D call. Germline CDR1 and CDR2: KGHSH and LQKENI. The CDR3 is 13 residues long. Between the trimmed V and J ends, which lost 1 base and 8 bases, there was a span of 8 bases. The CDR3 coding sequence is TGTGCCAGCTCACCACGACTGACCGAAAAACTGTTTTTT. Its protein is CASSPRLTEKLFF.

The chain uses TRBV18 and TRBJ1-2; 7 positions agree with TRBD1. Trimming removed 3 bases from V and 6 bases from J; junction bases left unmatched: 4. Germline loops: CDR1 KGHSH, CDR2 LQKENI. CDR3 length: 13 amino acids. The CDR3 loop is CASSPGQENGYTF. For the CDR3, the DNA is TGTGCCAGCTCACCCGGACAGGAGAATGGCTACACCTTC.

V and J are TRBV9 and TRBJ2-3; D perhaps matches TRBD2 (6 bases). The CDR3 extends over 15 amino acids. Trimming removed 2 bases at V and 2 bases at J, with 12 bases between. CDR1 SGDLS and CDR2 YYNGEE come from the germline V gene. The CDR3 loop reads CASSVSGRSTDTQYF. As DNA, the CDR3 is TGTGCCAGCAGCGTGTCAGGGAGGTCCACAGATACGCAGTATTTT. The whole variable domain, remainder taken from reference TRBV9 and TRBJ2-3, is DSGVTQTPKHLITATGQRVTLRCSPRSGDLSVYWYQQSLDQGLQFLIQYYNGEERAKGNILERFSAQQFPDLHSELNLSSLELGDSALYFCASSVSGRSTDTQYFGPGTRLTVL.

The rearrangement joins TRBV7-9 to TRBJ2-1; D might be TRBD2 (5 bases). The V gene's germline CDR1 is SEHNR and CDR2 FQNEAQ (reference sequence). The CDR3 sequence is 13 residues long. V was pared by 5 bases and J by 12 bases, with 17 bases between. The CDR3 sequence: CASSPDARRAQFF. The DNA for the CDR3 is TGTGCCAGCAGCCCGGACGCGCGGCGGGCGCAGTTCTTC. Based on the CDR3 plus reference TRBV7-9 and TRBJ2-1, the full variable domain is DTGVSQNPRHKITKRGQNVTFRCDPISEHNRLYWYRQTLGQGPEFLTYFQNEAQLEKSRLLSDRFSAERPKGSFSTLEIQRTEQGDSAMYLCASSPDARRAQFFGPGTRLTVL.

The chain couples TRBV4-1 to TRBJ1-4, with TRBD1 matching over 9 bases. Trimming cost V 0 bases and J 8 bases; bases outside gene matches: 7. The germline CDR1 and CDR2 sequences are MGHRA and YSYEKL. The CDR3 has 16 amino acids. The CDR3 DNA follows: TGCGCCAGCAGCCAAGATACCGGGACAGGGAGAGAAAAACTGTTTTTT. Amino acids: CASSQDTGTGREKLFF.

The rearrangement links TRBV12-5 to TRBJ2-1; unclear D gene. Per germline, CDR1 LGHNT and CDR2 FRNRAP. V was trimmed by 1 base and J by 3 bases, leaving 13 bases between them. This CDR3 comprises 16 residues. For the CDR3, the DNA is TGTGCTAGTGGTTTGGGAGTCGGCGGATACTACAATGAGCAGTTCTTC. This translates into CASGLGVGGYYNEQFF.

The chain has TRBV19 and TRBJ1-2; 8 bases align to TRBD1. Losses at the gene ends were 4 bases for V and 1 base for J; bases not matched to a gene: 11. Per germline, CDR1 LNHDA and CDR2 SQIVND (reference sequence). This CDR3 has 17 residues. The CDR3 region has the DNA TGTGCCAGTAGTACCCCTAGAGGACAGGGACTTAACTATGGCTACACCTTC. Its protein is CASSTPRGQGLNYGYTF.